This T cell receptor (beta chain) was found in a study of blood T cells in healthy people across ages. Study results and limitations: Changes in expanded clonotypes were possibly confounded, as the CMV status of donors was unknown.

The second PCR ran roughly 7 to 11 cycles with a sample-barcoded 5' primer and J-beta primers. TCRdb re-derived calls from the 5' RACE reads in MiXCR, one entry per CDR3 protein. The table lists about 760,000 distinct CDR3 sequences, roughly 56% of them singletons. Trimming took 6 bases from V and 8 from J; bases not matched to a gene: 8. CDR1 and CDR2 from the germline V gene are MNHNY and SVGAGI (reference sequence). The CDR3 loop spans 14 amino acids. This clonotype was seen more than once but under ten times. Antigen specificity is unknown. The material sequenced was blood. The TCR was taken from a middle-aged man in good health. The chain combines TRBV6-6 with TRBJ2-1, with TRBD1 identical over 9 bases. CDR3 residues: CASSEGQGSDEQFF. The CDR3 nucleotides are TGTGCCAGCAGCGAAGGACAGGGGAGTGATGAGCAGTTCTTC.